This T cell receptor (beta chain) is drawn from a study of response to subunit inactivated influenza vaccine. The CDR3 is 15 residues long. CDR1 MNHEY and CDR2 SMNVEV come from the germline V gene (reference sequence). V trimming: 7 bases; J trimming: 1 base; junction bases outside the gene matches: 7. MiXCR, applied by TCRdb to the RT-PCR reads, yields one record per CDR3 protein. The table has about 700,000 distinct CDR3 sequences, roughly 13% seen once. With regard to this clonotype: The antigen is unknown.

Overall study findings and caveats: The authors proposed limited new T cell recruitment per seasonal influenza vaccination.

This receptor was taken from a man between 50 and 59 years old who received an inactivated influenza vaccine. This specimen was PBMCs from blood, taken 14 days before vaccination. This rearrangement joins TRBV27 to TRBJ1-1, with 9 bases matching TRBD1. The CDR3 nucleotides are TGTGCCAGCACCCTGACAGGGGGTTGGAACACTGAAGCTTTCTTT. Translation gives CASTLTGGWNTEAFF.